Presented here are 5 T cell receptor beta chains from one specimen sequenced in a study of T cells after yellow fever vaccination. TCRdb redid the calling of the 5' RACE reads with MiXCR, one entry per CDR3 protein. The sample contains 350,000 or so distinct CDR3 sequences, 7% to 9% of which appear only once. The sequenced sample was PBMCs, obtained 35 to 50 days after the first yellow fever vaccination. These receptors all come from a man between 18 and 35 years old who received the YFV17D yellow fever vaccine.

There are a few counts of this clonotype. The chain uses TRBV7-9 and TRBJ2-5, with D hard to call. With 5 bases removed from V and 4 bases from J, the gap between germline ends came to 17 bases. The CDR3 runs 15 residues. Germline V CDR1 and CDR2: SEHNR, FQNEAQ (reference sequence). The CDR3 sequence is CASSPLWHSAETQYF. The CDR3 DNA sequence: TGTGCCAGCAGCCCCCTTTGGCATTCCGCAGAGACCCAGTACTTC.

The sample holds many counts of this clonotype. This chain connects TRBV27 to TRBJ2-1; D gene uncertain. The CDR3 covers 13 residues. V was pared by 3 bases and J by 0 bases, with 3 bases between. Per the germline V gene, CDR1 is MNHEY and CDR2 is SMNVEV (reference sequence). The CDR3 sequence is CASSFRSYNEQFF. In DNA form, the CDR3 reads TGTGCCAGCAGTTTCCGCTCCTACAATGAGCAGTTCTTC.

The CDR3 DNA is TGTGCCAGCAGTTTTGGACAGCCGAGTCAAGAGACCCAGTACTTC. Its translation: CASSFGQPSQETQYF. The chain links TRBV5-4 to TRBJ2-5; D perhaps matches TRBD1 (6 bases). This CDR3 is 15 amino acids long. CDR1 and CDR2 from the germline V gene are SGHNT and YYREEE (reference sequence). The V and J ends lost 5 bases and 2 bases respectively, with 16 bases between them.

The gene calls are TRBV30 and TRBJ2-7; 10 bases agree with TRBD1. The CDR3 contains 14 residues. J was trimmed by 6 bases and V by 0 bases; bases with no gene match: 5. Germline V gives CDR1 GTSNPN, CDR2 SVGIG (reference sequence). CDR3: CAWSVLGDRGEQYF. CDR3 in DNA: TGTGCCTGGAGTGTATTGGGGGACAGGGGCGAGCAGTACTTC. The full variable domain, with the rest looked up from reference TRBV30 and TRBJ2-7, is SQTIHQWPATLVQPVGSPLSLECTVEGTSNPNLYWYRQAAGRGLQLLFYSVGIGQISSEVPQNLSASRPQDRQFILSSKKLLLSDSGFYLCAWSVLGDRGEQYFGPGTRLTVT.

This clonotype was detected only a few times. The chain links TRBV7-2 to TRBJ1-3; no clear D gene. The ends were cut back, 0 bases at V and 5 bases at J, with 5 bases in the middle. Germline CDR1 is SGHTA and CDR2 is FQGNSA. This CDR3 is 13 amino acids long. The CDR3 DNA sequence: TGTGCCAGCAGCTTAGCCGGGAGAAACACCATATATTTT. Translating it yields CASSLAGRNTIYF.